This T cell receptor beta chain is drawn from a study of T cells in Graves' hyperthyroidism and ophthalmopathy. This CDR3 has 14 amino acids. The germline V and J ends were trimmed by 3 bases and 6 bases, with 10 bases remaining between them. Germline assignment: CDR1 SGHRS and CDR2 YFSETQ. Amplified regions were TCR beta CDR3 sequences from RNA transcripts. First-round RT-PCR of the TCR CDR3 relied on the HTBI primer set. TCRdb called the multiplex PCR reads again in MiXCR, with one record for every CDR3 protein. There are more than 500,000 distinct CDR3 sequences in the sample; 46% occur only once, and under 20% lies in the top ten. This clonotype came up a few times. Its target is not known. Regarding the study as a whole: In the blood, most expanded thyroid clonotypes above 0.001 appeared as well.

It was uncontrolled infection, other autoimmune disease, pregnancy or lactation that excluded patients. Diagnoses were established using clinical symptoms, serum thyroxine and TRAb, thyroid ultrasound and orbital computed tomography. Sequenced: peripheral blood or thyroid tissue (not recorded which). This TCR was recovered from an adult woman with Graves' disease, either hyperthyroidism or ophthalmopathy (not recorded which). The chain combines TRBV5-1 with TRBJ2-6; D uncertain. Here the CDR3 DNA reads TGCGCCAGCAGCTCGAGTTGGTTGGCCAACGTCCTGACTTTC. Amino acids: CASSSSWLANVLTF.